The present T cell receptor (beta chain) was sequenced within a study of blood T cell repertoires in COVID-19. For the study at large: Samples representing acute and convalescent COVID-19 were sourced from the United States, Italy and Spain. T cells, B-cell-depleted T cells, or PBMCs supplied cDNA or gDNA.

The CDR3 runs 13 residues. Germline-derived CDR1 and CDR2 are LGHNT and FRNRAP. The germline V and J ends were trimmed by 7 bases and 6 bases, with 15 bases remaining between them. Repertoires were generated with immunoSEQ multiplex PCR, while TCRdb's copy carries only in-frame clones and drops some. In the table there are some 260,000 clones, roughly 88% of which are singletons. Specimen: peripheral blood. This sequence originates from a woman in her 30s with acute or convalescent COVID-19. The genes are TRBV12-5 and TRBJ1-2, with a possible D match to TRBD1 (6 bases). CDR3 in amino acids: CASALKWTDGYTF. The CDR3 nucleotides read TGTGCTAGTGCTCTGAAATGGACAGATGGCTACACCTTC. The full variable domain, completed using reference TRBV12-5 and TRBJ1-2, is DARVTQTPRHKVTEMGQEVTMRCQPILGHNTVFWYRQTMMQGLELLAYFRNRAPLDDSGMPKDRFSAEMPDATLATLKIQPSEPRDSAVYFCASALKWTDGYTFGSGTRLTVV.